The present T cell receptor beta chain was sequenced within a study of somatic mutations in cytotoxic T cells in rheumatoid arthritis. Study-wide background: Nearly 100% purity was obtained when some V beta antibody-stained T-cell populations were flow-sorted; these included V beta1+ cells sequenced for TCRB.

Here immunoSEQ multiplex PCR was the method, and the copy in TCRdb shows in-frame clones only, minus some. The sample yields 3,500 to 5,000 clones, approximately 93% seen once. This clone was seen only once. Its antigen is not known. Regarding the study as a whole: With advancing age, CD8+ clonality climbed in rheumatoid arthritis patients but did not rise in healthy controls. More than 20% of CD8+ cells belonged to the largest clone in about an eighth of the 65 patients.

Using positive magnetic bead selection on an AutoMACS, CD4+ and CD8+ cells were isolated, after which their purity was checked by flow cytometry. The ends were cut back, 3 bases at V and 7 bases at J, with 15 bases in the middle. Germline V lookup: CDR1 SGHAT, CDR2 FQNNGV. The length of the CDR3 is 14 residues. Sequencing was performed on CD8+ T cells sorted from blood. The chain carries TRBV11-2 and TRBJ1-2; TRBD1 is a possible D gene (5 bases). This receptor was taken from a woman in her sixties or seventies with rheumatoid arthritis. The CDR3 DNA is TGTGCCAGCAGCTTGGGCCCAGGGCTGGGTGGCTACACCTTC. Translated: CASSLGPGLGGYTF.